Below, one T cell receptor (beta chain) is given with its context. Repertoires were generated with immunoSEQ multiplex PCR, while TCRdb's copy carries only in-frame clones and drops some. The sample lists about 220,000 clones; around four fifths were seen once. This sample stems from a study of blood T cell repertoires in COVID-19. Two negative PCRs, clearance, or symptom resolution had been documented for recovered Cohort 3 donors. V was clipped by 5 bases and J by 1 base, with 13 bases between them. Germline assignment: CDR1 SGHTA and CDR2 FQGTGA. The CDR3 runs to 15 residues. The sequence derives from a man aged 35 to 55 who had recovered from COVID-19. This chain connects TRBV7-3 to TRBJ2-3, with D tentatively TRBD1 (6 bases). The sequenced sample was PBMCs or T cells enriched from blood (not recorded which). CDR3 in DNA: TGTGCCAGCAGCGGGGGCGGTTCGGGCACAGATACGCAGTATTTT. Protein sequence: CASSGGGSGTDTQYF. The variable domain in full, with the rest retrieved from reference TRBV7-3 and TRBJ2-3, is GAGVSQTPSNKVTEKGKYVELRCDPISGHTALYWYRQSLGQGPEFLIYFQGTGAADDSGLPNDRFFAVRPEGSVSTLKIQRTERGDSAVYLCASSGGGSGTDTQYFGPGTRLTVL.